A selection of T cell receptor beta chains follows, all from one sample in a study of cytomegalovirus exposure and HLA in healthy donors. Sequencing was performed with immunoSEQ multiplex PCR; in TCRdb, only in-frame clones are kept and a portion is missing. This repertoire shows some 160,000 clones, more than 75% found once; its top ten account for 2.5%. The sequencing sample was made of PBMCs. All receptors come from a man aged 25-40 years in good health and CMV-seropositive. The CDR3 runs from the conserved cysteine through the conserved F or W. A D gene is named only where the DNA matches it firmly. Part of the rows lack a size; the others show once, few, many or a class for expanded clones.

>TRBV2|NA|TRBJ2-7|TRBD2
CASSGTSGKGSRAYEQYF
TGTGCCAGCAGTGGGACTAGCGGGAAGGGCTCACGAGCATACGAGCAGTACTTC
>TRBV11-1|NA|TRBJ1-1|TRBD1
CASSLGQPLNTEAFF
TGTGCCAGCAGCTTGGGACAGCCCCTGAACACTGAAGCTTTCTTT
>TRBV5-1|NA|TRBJ1-2|NA
CASSPDPDTVTYGYTF
TGCGCCAGCAGCCCAGATCCGGACACGGTTACCTATGGCTACACCTTC
>TRBV29-1|NA|TRBJ1-1|NA
CSVEGTSGAFF
TGCAGCGTTGAGGGCACCAGTGGGGCTTTCTTT
>TRBV5-6|NA|TRBJ2-3|TRBD2
CASSLIAGVGTDTQYF
TGTGCCAGCAGCCTCATAGCGGGAGTGGGAACAGATACGCAGTATTTT
>TRBV6-6|NA|TRBJ1-1|NA
CASSVSLNTEAFF
TGTGCCAGCAGTGTCAGTCTGAACACTGAAGCTTTCTTT
>TRBV27|NA|TRBJ2-7|TRBD1
CASSLGTDEQYF
TGTGCCAGCAGTTTAGGGACAGACGAGCAGTACTTC
>TRBV7-9|NA|TRBJ1-1|NA
CSSSLNSQTEAFF
TGTTCCAGCAGCTTAAACTCGCAAACTGAAGCTTTCTTT
>TRBV7-6|NA|TRBJ1-1|NA
CASSPGQGFSTEAFF
TGTGCCAGCAGCCCCGGGCAGGGATTTAGCACTGAAGCTTTCTTT
>TRBV11-3|once|TRBJ2-7|NA
CASSLGVGGPLYEQYF
TGTGCCAGCAGCTTAGGAGTGGGAGGACCTCTTTACGAGCAGTACTTC
>TRBV9|once|TRBJ1-1|TRBD1
CASSYRTGEAFF
TGTGCCAGCAGCTATCGGACAGGGGAAGCTTTCTTT
>TRBV11-3|NA|TRBJ2-7|TRBD2
CASSRLAGEGYEQYF
TGTGCCAGCAGCCGTCTAGCGGGAGAAGGCTACGAGCAGTACTTC
>TRBV6-5|NA|TRBJ2-5|NA
CASSYSLQGDTLYF
TGTGCCAGCAGTTACTCCCTACAGGGTGATACCCTGTACTTC
>TRBV5-1|NA|TRBJ2-1|TRBD2
CASSLVAGGKNEQFF
TGCGCCAGCAGCTTGGTAGCGGGAGGTAAGAATGAGCAGTTCTTC
>TRBV29-1|NA|TRBJ2-1|NA
CSVDKSSYNEQFF
TGCAGCGTTGACAAGAGCTCCTACAATGAGCAGTTCTTC
>TRBV18|NA|TRBJ2-3|TRBD2
CASSPVAGVADTQYF
TGTGCCAGCTCACCAGTAGCGGGAGTTGCAGATACGCAGTATTTT
>TRBV11-3|NA|TRBJ2-1|NA
CASSFTRGNLDEQFF
TGTGCCAGCAGCTTCACCCGAGGCAATTTGGATGAGCAGTTCTTC
>TRBV28|NA|TRBJ1-2|NA
CASSPYGYTF
TGTGCCAGCAGTCCATATGGCTACACCTTC
>TRBV7-3|NA|TRBJ2-7|TRBD2
CASSLLGGVDEQYF
TGTGCCAGCAGCTTATTGGGGGGGGTAGACGAGCAGTACTTC
>TRBV9|NA|TRBJ2-1|TRBD2
CASSGSGASYNEQFF
TGTGCCAGCAGCGGCAGCGGGGCTTCCTACAATGAGCAGTTCTTC
>TRBV5-5|NA|TRBJ2-3|NA
CASSPTGSDTQYF
TGTGCCAGCAGCCCTACAGGGTCAGATACGCAGTATTTT
>TRBV11-2|NA|TRBJ2-7|NA
CASSPREYRSSYGQYF
TGTGCCAGCAGCCCCCGGGAATACCGCAGTTCCTACGGGCAGTACTTC
>TRBV9|NA|TRBJ1-2|NA
CASSVTGSNYGYTF
TGTGCCAGCAGCGTAACAGGGAGTAACTATGGCTACACCTTC
>TRBV9|once|TRBJ1-1|NA
CASSVGTMNTEAFF
TGTGCCAGCAGCGTAGGGACAATGAACACTGAAGCTTTCTTT
>TRBV5-4|once|TRBJ1-6|TRBD1
CASSWDRDNSPLHF
TGTGCCAGCAGCTGGGACAGGGATAATTCACCCCTCCACTTT
>TRBV10-3|once|TRBJ2-7|NA
CAIAEGVVYEQYF
TGTGCCATCGCGGAAGGGGTCGTCTACGAGCAGTACTTC
>TRBV7-9|NA|TRBJ2-5|NA
CASSLAGLGGPQYF
TGTGCCAGCAGCTTAGCTGGCTTAGGGGGACCCCAGTACTTC
>TRBV5-6|NA|TRBJ2-1|NA
CASSFLDNYNEQFF
TGTGCCAGCAGCTTCCTGGACAACTACAATGAGCAGTTCTTC
>TRBV7-3|NA|TRBJ2-4|NA
CASSSGQENIQYF
TGTGCCAGCAGCTCAGGACAAGAGAACATTCAGTACTTC
>TRBV6-1|NA|TRBJ2-3|TRBD2
CASSETAGEGTDTQYF
TGTGCCAGCAGTGAAACCGCGGGAGAAGGCACAGATACGCAGTATTTT
>TRBV4-2|few|TRBJ1-4|NA
CASSQIGQKIGEKLFF
TGTGCCAGCAGCCAGATCGGACAGAAGATTGGTGAAAAACTGTTTTTT
>TRBV19|NA|TRBJ2-3|NA
CATTPRGSTDTQYF
TGTGCCACCACGCCGCGGGGTAGCACAGATACGCAGTATTTT
>TRBV7-9|NA|TRBJ2-7|TRBD2
CASSSTSGYEQYF
TGTGCCAGCAGCTCGACTAGCGGTTACGAGCAGTACTTC
>TRBV28|NA|TRBJ2-4|TRBD1
CASSLFGTGVAKNIQYF
TGTGCCAGCAGTTTATTTGGGACAGGGGTAGCCAAAAACATTCAGTACTTC
>TRBV5-4|NA|TRBJ2-5|NA
CANAKGVGYQETQYF
TGTGCCAACGCAAAGGGGGTCGGTTACCAAGAGACCCAGTACTTC
>TRBV11-2|NA|TRBJ2-1|NA
CASSPPRSTRSDEQFF
TGTGCCAGCAGCCCCCCCCGGTCAACTAGGAGTGATGAGCAGTTCTTC